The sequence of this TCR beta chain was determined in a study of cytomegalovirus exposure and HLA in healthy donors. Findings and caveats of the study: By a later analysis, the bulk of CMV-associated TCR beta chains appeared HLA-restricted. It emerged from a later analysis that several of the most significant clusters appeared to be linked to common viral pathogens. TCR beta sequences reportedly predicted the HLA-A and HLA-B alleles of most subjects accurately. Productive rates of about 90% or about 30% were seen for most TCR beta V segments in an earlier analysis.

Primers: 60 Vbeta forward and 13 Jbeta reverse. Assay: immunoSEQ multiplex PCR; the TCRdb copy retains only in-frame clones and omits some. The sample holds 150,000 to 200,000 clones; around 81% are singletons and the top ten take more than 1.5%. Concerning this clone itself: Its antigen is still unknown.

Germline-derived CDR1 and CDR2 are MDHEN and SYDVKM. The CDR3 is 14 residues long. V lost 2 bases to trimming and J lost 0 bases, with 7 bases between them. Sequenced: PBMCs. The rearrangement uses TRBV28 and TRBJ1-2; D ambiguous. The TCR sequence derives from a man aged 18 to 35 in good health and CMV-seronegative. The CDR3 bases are TGTGCCAGCAGTTTAATGCGGACTAACTATGGCTACACCTTC. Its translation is CASSLMRTNYGYTF.